Below, 19 T cell receptor beta chains from the same sample are listed, as sequenced in a study of response to subunit inactivated influenza vaccine. TCRdb redid the calling of the RT-PCR reads with MiXCR, one entry per CDR3 protein. The repertoire consists of a few hundred thousand distinct CDR3 sequences, with 12% to 15% occurring once and the leading ten covering around 10%. Sequenced material: PBMCs from blood, taken about 13 days after vaccination. These receptors were collected from a man between 50 and 59 years old who received an inactivated influenza vaccine.

This clonotype was detected a few times. V usage is TRBV6-5 and J usage is TRBJ2-7; D not resolved. V lost 2 bases and J 3 bases, leaving 8 bases between the germline ends. The CDR3 is 13 residues long. In germline, CDR1 is MNHEY, CDR2 SVGAGI. The CDR3 DNA sequence: TGTGCCAGCAGTTACGACACGAACTACGAGCAGTACTTC. Protein product: CASSYDTNYEQYF.

The sample holds many counts of this clonotype. This chain connects TRBV18 to TRBJ2-2; possibly TRBD2 for D (6 bases). The CDR3 has 15 amino acids. The germline V gene encodes CDR1 KGHSH and CDR2 LQKENI. The ends were cut back, 3 bases at V and 0 bases at J, with 8 bases in the middle. CDR3 nucleotides: TGTGCCAGCTCACCGGGGACTCCGAACACCGGGGAGCTGTTTTTT. Its protein is CASSPGTPNTGELFF.

Here the CDR3 reads CASSTSQGSQETQYF. CDR3 coding DNA: TGTGCCAGCAGCACAAGTCAGGGGTCACAAGAGACCCAGTACTTC. The chain employs TRBV7-8 and TRBJ2-5; possible D gene TRBD1, 6 bases. The germline V gene encodes CDR1 SGHVS and CDR2 FQNEAQ. The length of the CDR3 is 15 residues. Trimming removed 5 bases at V and 2 bases at J, with 15 bases between.

The V and J genes are TRBV20-1 and TRBJ2-5; 7 positions match TRBD2. Germline CDR1 reads DFQATT; CDR2 reads SNEGSKA (reference sequence). The CDR3 has 13 amino acids. V trimming: 6 bases; J trimming: 5 bases; junction bases outside the gene matches: 9. The CDR3 here is CSANRDYHETQYF. CDR3 bases: TGCAGTGCGAACCGGGACTATCACGAGACCCAGTACTTC.

The rearrangement uses TRBV7-2 and TRBJ2-4, with D perhaps matching TRBD1 or TRBD2 (5 bases each). The CDR3 covers 15 residues. Germline loops: CDR1 SGHTA, CDR2 FQGNSA. Trimming took 1 base from V and 4 from J, leaving 11 bases between them. CDR3 coding DNA: TGTGCCAGCAGCTTAGAGAGGGACGGTAAAAACATTCAGTACTTC. Encoded protein: CASSLERDGKNIQYF. Full variable domain (missing parts from reference TRBV7-2 and TRBJ2-4): GAGVSQSPSNKVTEKGKDVELRCDPISGHTALYWYRQSLGQGLEFLIYFQGNSAPDKSGLPSDRFSAERTGGSVSTLTIQRTQQEDSAVYLCASSLERDGKNIQYFGAGTRLSVL.

The chain recombines TRBV2 with TRBJ2-5; possible D gene TRBD2, 6 bases. Germline CDR1 reads SNHLY; CDR2 reads FYNNEI. CDR3 size: 14 residues. V was clipped by 7 bases and J by 1 base, with 13 bases between them. DNA of the CDR3: TGTGCCAGCATCCGGGGGAACGGCCAAGAGACCCAGTACTTC. Its translation: CASIRGNGQETQYF.

This chain connects TRBV4-3 to TRBJ2-7; D remains unclear. The germline V gene encodes CDR1 LGHNA and CDR2 YSLEER. The CDR3 sequence is 13 residues long. V gave up 3 bases and J gave up 3 bases, with 9 bases separating them. The DNA for the CDR3 is TGCGCCAGCAGCCAGGCCAGGTTCTACGAGCAGTACTTC. As protein: CASSQARFYEQYF.

This chain uses TRBV6-2 or TRBV6-3 with TRBJ2-1, with a possible D match to TRBD1 (5 bases). The germline V and J ends were trimmed by 6 bases and 8 bases, with 11 bases remaining between them. The length of the CDR3 is 12 residues. Germline V lookup: CDR1 MNHEY, CDR2 SVGEGT. The CDR3 nucleotides are TGTGCCAGCAGGACACAGGTTCATGAGCAGTTCTTC. As protein: CASRTQVHEQFF.

The J gene is TRBJ2-3, the V gene TRBV11-2, with 11 bases lining up with TRBD2. The CDR3 sequence is 15 residues long. V lost 4 bases, J lost 4 bases, and 4 bases stayed unmatched. CDR1 and CDR2 (germline): SGHAT, FQNNGV. This chain's CDR3 is CASSSIAGGPDTQYF. The CDR3 coding sequence is TGTGCCAGCAGCTCTATAGCGGGGGGGCCAGATACGCAGTATTTT.

There are a few counts of this clonotype. The rearrangement uses TRBV19 and TRBJ2-1; D might be TRBD1 or TRBD2, each matching 5 bases. CDR3 length equals 12 residues. V lost 10 bases to trimming and J lost 9 bases, with 16 bases between them. The germline V gene has CDR1 LNHDA and CDR2 SQIVND (reference sequence). CDR3 DNA: TGTGCCACCGAACAGCAGAGGGGTGAGCAGTTCTTC. Residues: CATEQQRGEQFF.

The gene calls are TRBV7-2 and TRBJ2-1, with D perhaps matching TRBD2 (5 bases). Germline lookup yields CDR1 SGHTA and CDR2 FQGNSA. The CDR3 loop spans 15 amino acids. V shed 2 bases and J shed 8 bases, with 16 bases lying between them. The CDR3: CASSLSTREGHEQFF. For the CDR3, the DNA is TGTGCCAGCAGCTTAAGCACTCGGGAAGGTCATGAGCAGTTCTTC.

The chain couples TRBV6-5 to TRBJ2-7; tentative D call: TRBD1 (6 bases). Judging by the DNA end, TRBJ2-1 fits better; the J call may be wrong. Per the germline V gene, CDR1 is MNHEY and CDR2 is SVGAGI. CDR3 length: 14 residues. The CDR3 DNA reads as TGTGCCAGCAGTTACACGGCAACAGGGTACGAGCAGTTCTTC. Translating it yields CASSYTATGYEQFF.

This chain links TRBV9 with TRBJ1-3; D is perhaps TRBD1 (5 bases). The CDR3 length is 15 residues. V lost 0 bases, J lost 0 bases, and 7 bases lay in between. The germline V gene encodes CDR1 SGDLS and CDR2 YYNGEE. CDR3: CASSVGGGSGNTIYF. The CDR3, as DNA: TGTGCCAGCAGCGTAGGTGGGGGCTCTGGAAACACCATATATTTT.

Worth noting for this clonotype: The germline gene is not matched at one end of the junction; a read error may be the cause. This chain connects TRBV19 to TRBJ2-1; D not certain. Germline CDR1 LNHDA, CDR2 SQIVND (reference sequence). The CDR3 runs to 12 residues. This chain's CDR3 is CTSSMSRGEQFF. CDR3 DNA sequence: TGTACCAGTAGTATGTCGCGTGGTGAGCAGTTCTTC.

This clonotype occurred a few times. The V gene is TRBV5-1, the J gene TRBJ2-6; D is unclear. Looked up from germline, CDR1 is SGHRS and CDR2 is YFSETQ. Trimming took off 0 bases at V and 0 bases at J, with 13 bases between the two ends. This CDR3 is built from 18 residues. CDR3 nucleotides: TGCGCCAGCAGCTTGGCAGCCCGGCATAGCTCTGGGGCCAACGTCCTGACTTTC. This codes for CASSLAARHSSGANVLTF.

This sequence joins TRBV6-1 and TRBJ1-2; D unresolved. V lost 7 bases and J 2 bases, leaving 14 bases between the germline ends. Germline V gene lookup returns CDR1 MNHNS and CDR2 SASEGT. There are 14 residues in the CDR3. The CDR3 nucleotides are TGTGCCAGCACGGGAACGGGGTCCAACTATGGCTACACCTTC. Translated, it gives CASTGTGSNYGYTF.

This chain links TRBV6-2 or TRBV6-3 with TRBJ1-5; TRBD1 is a possible D gene (6 bases). The germline V and J ends were trimmed by 7 bases and 6 bases, with 16 bases remaining between them. The CDR3 contains 14 residues. CDR1 MNHEY and CDR2 SVGEGT come from the germline V gene. Here the CDR3 DNA reads TGTGCCAGCACAATGAAGGGGGGTGGTCAGCCCCAGCATTTT. It is translated as CASTMKGGGQPQHF.

This clonotype has only a few counts. V and J are TRBV11-2 and TRBJ1-6, with TRBD1 matching over 8 bases. This CDR3 is 14 amino acids long. Germline assignment: CDR1 SGHAT and CDR2 FQNNGV. The trim removed 5 bases at V and 9 bases at J, leaving 6 bases unmatched. Here the CDR3 DNA reads TGTGCCAGCAGCACCCGGACAGGGAGTTCACCCCTCCACTTT. Translating it yields CASSTRTGSSPLHF.

J is TRBJ2-2 and V is TRBV7-8; D is undetermined. V lost 5 bases to trimming and J lost 5 bases, with 9 bases between them. The CDR3 spans 13 residues. Germline-derived CDR1 and CDR2 are SGHVS and FQNEAQ. The CDR3, as DNA: TGTGCCAGCAGCCCCTTCGAAACCGGGGAGCTGTTTTTT. Translated, it gives CASSPFETGELFF.